These 22 T cell receptor beta chains originate from one sample sequenced in a study of blood T cell repertoires in COVID-19. Profiling relied on immunoSEQ multiplex PCR, and the TCRdb table lists in-frame clones only, not all of them. The sample contains about 120,000 clones, roughly four fifths of which appear only once. Source material: peripheral blood. These receptors originate from a human donor in a cohort sampled during active COVID-19.

This clone came up a few times. V and J are TRBV21-1 and TRBJ1-1; TRBD1 was called by the table and not checked on the DNA. TRBV21-1 is noted as a pseudogene. The CDR3 has 18 residues. This chain's CDR3 is CASSTRWTGTKMNTEAFF. CDR3 DNA sequence: TGTGCCAGCAGCACACGTTGGACAGGGACAAAAATGAACACTGAAGCTTTCTTT.

This clone occurred once. The chain links TRBV18 to TRBJ2-7; TRBD2 matches at 7 bases. This CDR3 is 15 amino acids long. The junction had 6 bases not matched to a gene; V was cut back by 1 base and J by 3 bases. CDR1 and CDR2 from the germline V gene are KGHSH and LQKENI. The CDR3 DNA reads as TGTGCCAGCTCACCACTAAGCGGGGAACGCTACGAGCAGTACTTC. This sequence encodes CASSPLSGERYEQYF.

A single count supports this clone. V usage is TRBV9 and J usage is TRBJ2-1; 8 nucleotides align to TRBD2. This CDR3 region has 15 residues. Germline lookup yields CDR1 SGDLS and CDR2 YYNGEE. The ends lost 4 bases at V and 2 bases at J; junction bases unmatched: 5. This CDR3 reads CASSYGGAPYNEQFF. In DNA, the CDR3 is TGTGCCAGCAGCTACGGGGGGGCCCCCTACAATGAGCAGTTCTTC.

The V gene is TRBV4-2, the J gene TRBJ2-3; 9 bases fit TRBD2. Trimming took 4 bases from V and 2 from J; bases not matched to a gene: 16. The CDR3 is 19 residues long. Looked up from germline, CDR1 is LGHNA and CDR2 is YNFKEQ. CDR3 nucleotide sequence: TGTGCCAGCAGCCGCACACTCTCCGGGACTAGCAGCCACACAGATACGCAGTATTTT. It encodes CASSRTLSGTSSHTDTQYF.

The chain carries TRBV7-2 and TRBJ1-6; no reliable D call. V was cut by 2 bases and J by 3 bases, with 8 bases left in between. CDR1 is SGHTA, CDR2 FQGNSA, per germline. The CDR3 totals 15 residues. The CDR3 DNA sequence: TGTGCCAGCAGCTTATATTTTATCTATAATTCACCCCTCCACTTT. Translated: CASSLYFIYNSPLHF.

This sequence joins TRBV6-5 and TRBJ2-3; weak D call: TRBD1 (6 bases). The V gene lost 2 bases and the J gene lost 1 base, with 10 bases spanning the gap. Germline assignment: CDR1 MNHEY and CDR2 SVGAGI. The CDR3 is 15 residues long. The CDR3 DNA follows: TGTGCCAGCAGTTACCCGTCAGGGGGCACAGATACGCAGTATTTT. It encodes CASSYPSGGTDTQYF.

The chain has TRBV18 and TRBJ2-3, with D tentatively TRBD2 (5 bases). Per germline, CDR1 KGHSH and CDR2 LQKENI. This CDR3 is built from 13 residues. The V and J ends lost 3 bases and 5 bases respectively, with 9 bases between them. The CDR3 loop reads CASSPAEGDTQYF. The DNA of the CDR3 is TGTGCCAGCTCACCGGCCGAGGGAGATACGCAGTATTTT.

The chain carries TRBV5-5 and TRBJ2-5; 9 bases line up with TRBD1. The CDR3 length is 15 residues. Trimming cost V 4 bases and J 1 base; bases outside gene matches: 5. Germline CDR1 and CDR2: SGHKS and YYEKEE (reference sequence). In DNA, the CDR3 is TGTGCCAGCAGCCCGCGGACAGGGGCCCAAGAGACCCAGTACTTC. Encoded protein: CASSPRTGAQETQYF.

The chain is built from TRBV5-4 and TRBJ2-3, with D tentatively TRBD2 (7 bases). CDR1 and CDR2 (germline): SGHNT, YYREEE (reference sequence). Trimming shortened V by 6 bases and J by 0 bases, and 11 bases separated the two germline ends. The CDR3 is 14 amino acids. The CDR3 DNA is TGTGCCAGCACTGGGGGGGCTAGCACAGATACGCAGTATTTT. It codes for CASTGGASTDTQYF.

The chain has TRBV6-6 and TRBJ2-1; D is unclear. Per the germline V gene, CDR1 is MNHNY and CDR2 is SVGAGI (reference sequence). Between the trimmed V and J ends, which lost 6 bases and 8 bases, there was a span of 17 bases. This CDR3 contains 14 residues. CDR3 protein: CASSPVWSVDEQFF. CDR3 sequence (DNA): TGTGCCAGCAGCCCCGTCTGGAGCGTCGATGAGCAGTTCTTC.

This chain uses TRBV6-1 with TRBJ2-3; TRBD2 is a possible D gene (5 bases). V lost 2 bases and J lost 4, with 7 bases in between. In germline, CDR1 is MNHNS, CDR2 SASEGT. The CDR3 runs 13 residues. This chain's CDR3 is CASSERGPDTQYF. DNA of the CDR3: TGTGCCAGCAGTGAAAGAGGGCCAGATACGCAGTATTTT.

The chain has TRBV29-1 and TRBJ1-1; 7 nucleotides align to TRBD1. With 7 bases clipped from V and 4 bases from J, the junction kept 9 bases outside the gene matches. This CDR3 is 13 amino acids long. Germline values: CDR1 SQVTM, CDR2 ANQGSEA. The CDR3, as DNA: TGCAGCGCTGCGAGGGGGCGGGTCACTGAAGCTTTCTTT. This gives the protein CSAARGRVTEAFF.

This chain's CDR3 is CASSQGVSGGNNEQFF. The CDR3 DNA sequence: TGTGCCAGCAGCCAAGGGGTTAGCGGGGGGAACAATGAGCAGTTCTTC. This chain links TRBV4-2 with TRBJ2-1; 10 positions agree with TRBD2. Germline CDR1 is LGHNA and CDR2 is YNFKEQ. The V gene end was trimmed by 1 base and the J gene end by 5 bases; junction bases not matched to a gene: 5. The CDR3 spans 16 residues.

This clone was counted once. CDR3 coding DNA: TGTGCCAGCCAAGCGGGGGAAAACACCGGGGAGCTGTTTTTT. It translates to CASQAGENTGELFF. The chain joins TRBV3-1 (or the pseudogene TRBV3-2) to TRBJ2-2, with TRBD2 identical over 8 bases. With V trimmed by 8 bases and J by 2 bases, 4 bases remained unmatched. The CDR3 contains 14 residues. Germline V gene sequence: CDR1 LGHDT, CDR2 YNNKEL (reference sequence).

This clone was counted once. The gene calls are TRBV18 and TRBJ2-4, with 9 nucleotides matching TRBD1. This CDR3 comprises 17 residues. V lost 2 bases, J lost 8 bases, and 13 bases stayed unmatched. CDR1 KGHSH and CDR2 LQKENI come from the germline V gene. This chain's CDR3 is CASSPSFGQGPLDIQYF. The CDR3 coding sequence is TGTGCCAGCTCACCATCTTTCGGACAGGGGCCTTTGGACATTCAGTACTTC. Looking up the rest from reference TRBV18 and TRBJ2-4 gives the full variable domain: NAGVMQNPRHLVRRRGQEARLRCSPMKGHSHVYWYRQLPEEGLKFMVYLQKENIIDESGMPKERFSAEFPKEGPSILRIQQVVRGDSAAYFCASSPSFGQGPLDIQYFGAGTRLSVL.

This chain links TRBV6-6 with TRBJ1-6; TRBD1 agrees at 7 bases. The length of the CDR3 is 13 residues. Trimming removed 8 bases from V and 10 bases from J; junction bases left unmatched: 8. Per germline, CDR1 MNHNY and CDR2 SVGAGI (reference sequence). CDR3 DNA sequence: TGTGCCAGCTGTCACAGGGGTGAATCACCCCTCCACTTT. Protein sequence: CASCHRGESPLHF.

This clone was counted at least ten times. The J gene is TRBJ2-1, the V gene TRBV2; TRBD2 matches at 8 bases. V lost 8 bases and J lost 5; bases outside the gene matches: 17. The CDR3 contains 17 residues. Germline loops: CDR1 SNHLY, CDR2 FYNNEI. The CDR3, as DNA: TGTGCCAGCGCAAGCTTCCCTTCGGGGGGGTCCAACAATGAGCAGTTCTTC. Encoded protein: CASASFPSGGSNNEQFF.

There are a few counts of this clone. This sequence joins TRBV6-2 or TRBV6-3 and TRBJ1-1, with D tentatively TRBD1 (5 bases). V lost 6 bases and J lost 1, with 21 bases in between. Germline V gene sequence: CDR1 MNHEY, CDR2 SVGEGT. The CDR3 covers 17 residues. The CDR3: CASSPRTLQGQNTEAFF. CDR3 bases: TGTGCCAGCAGCCCTAGAACACTCCAGGGCCAGAACACTGAAGCTTTCTTT.

The V and J genes are TRBV28 and TRBJ1-6; possibly TRBD1 for D (6 bases). Deletions cut 8 bases from V and 6 bases from J, with 14 bases between. This CDR3 has 14 amino acids. The germline V gene has CDR1 MDHEN and CDR2 SYDVKM. The CDR3 spells CASRSWTVNSPLHF. The CDR3 bases are TGTGCCAGCCGCTCGTGGACAGTTAATTCACCCCTCCACTTT.

CDR3 amino acids: CASSLVGVGETQYF. Here the CDR3 DNA reads TGTGCCAGCAGTCTCGTCGGGGTCGGGGAGACCCAGTACTTC. The chain has TRBV11-2 and TRBJ2-5, with a tentative D call TRBD2 (5 bases). This CDR3 is 14 amino acids long. Germline lookup yields CDR1 SGHAT and CDR2 FQNNGV. The V and J ends lost 6 bases and 5 bases respectively, with 16 bases between them.

The chain employs TRBV28 and TRBJ2-4; 7 bases align to TRBD2. Trimming took 3 bases from V and 3 from J; bases not matched to a gene: 11. The CDR3 is 17 amino acids. Per the germline V gene, CDR1 is MDHEN and CDR2 is SYDVKM. The CDR3 DNA follows: TGTGCCAGCAGTTTGGGGGGGAGCGGACGTGGCAAAAACATTCAGTACTTC. This encodes CASSLGGSGRGKNIQYF.

The chain has TRBV27 and TRBJ2-5; 8 positions agree with TRBD2. The CDR3 contains 15 residues. Trimming removed 5 bases from V and 4 bases from J; junction bases left unmatched: 9. From germline, CDR1 is MNHEY and CDR2 SMNVEV (reference sequence). The CDR3 region is CASSPRGGGGETQYF. The CDR3 bases are TGTGCCAGCAGTCCCCGGGGGGGCGGGGGAGAGACCCAGTACTTC.